Following are 5 T cell receptor beta chains from one sample sequenced in a study of blood T cells in healthy people across ages. Primed by a sample-barcoded 5' primer and a J-beta primer mix, a second PCR proceeded for about 6 to 11 cycles. TCRdb recomputed calls from the 5' RACE reads with MiXCR, one row per CDR3 protein. The sample lists roughly 500,000 distinct CDR3 sequences, roughly 28% occurring once. The sample taken for sequencing was blood. Receptors originate from a woman in her 70s in good health.

This clonotype was seen a handful of times. The V gene is TRBV5-6, the J gene TRBJ2-5; 9 bases align to TRBD1. Germline V gene data show CDR1 as SGHDT and CDR2 as YYEEEE. J was trimmed by 5 bases and V by 2 bases; bases with no gene match: 7. This CDR3 has 15 residues. In DNA form, the CDR3 reads TGTGCCAGCAGCTTTACGGGACAGGGCTTCGAGACCCAGTACTTC. Protein sequence: CASSFTGQGFETQYF.

The chain uses TRBV11-1 and TRBJ2-1, with D hard to call. The germline V and J ends were trimmed by 3 bases and 5 bases, with 8 bases remaining between them. Germline lookup yields CDR1 SGHAT and CDR2 FQDESV (reference sequence). The CDR3 is made up of 13 amino acids. Here the CDR3 reads CASSFKRNNEQFF. CDR3 nucleotide sequence: TGTGCCAGCAGCTTTAAAAGAAACAATGAGCAGTTCTTC. The whole variable domain, remainder taken from reference TRBV11-1 and TRBJ2-1, is EAEVAQSPRYKITEKSQAVAFWCDPISGHATLYWYRQILGQGPELLVQFQDESVVDDSQLPKDRFSAERLKGVDSTLKIQPAELGDSAMYLCASSFKRNNEQFFGPGTRLTVL.

The rearrangement links TRBV5-1 to TRBJ1-2; no firm D call. Germline V gene sequence: CDR1 SGHRS, CDR2 YFSETQ. V lost 0 bases to trimming and J lost 7 bases, with 16 bases between them. The length of the CDR3 is 15 residues. Here the CDR3 reads CASSLGGPSQRGYTF. The CDR3 nucleotides read TGCGCCAGCAGCTTGGGAGGACCTTCTCAGCGTGGCTACACCTTC.

A few counts support this clonotype. The chain joins TRBV29-1 to TRBJ1-1; D is undetermined. V was trimmed by 0 bases and J by 0 bases, leaving 8 bases between them. The CDR3 is made up of 14 amino acids. Looked up from germline, CDR1 is SQVTM and CDR2 is ANQGSEA. The CDR3 nucleotides are TGCAGCGTTGAAGAACAGACCTTGAACACTGAAGCTTTCTTT. Translation: CSVEEQTLNTEAFF.

The chain combines TRBV20-1 with TRBJ1-6, with 7 bases identical to TRBD1. Per germline, CDR1 DFQATT and CDR2 SNEGSKA (reference sequence). Trimming cost V 3 bases and J 0 bases; bases outside gene matches: 11. The CDR3 consists of 18 residues. CDR3 nucleotide sequence: TGCAGTGCTAGGAGGGGACAGTTGGGGAGCTCCTATAATTCACCCCTCCACTTT. It specifies CSARRGQLGSSYNSPLHF.